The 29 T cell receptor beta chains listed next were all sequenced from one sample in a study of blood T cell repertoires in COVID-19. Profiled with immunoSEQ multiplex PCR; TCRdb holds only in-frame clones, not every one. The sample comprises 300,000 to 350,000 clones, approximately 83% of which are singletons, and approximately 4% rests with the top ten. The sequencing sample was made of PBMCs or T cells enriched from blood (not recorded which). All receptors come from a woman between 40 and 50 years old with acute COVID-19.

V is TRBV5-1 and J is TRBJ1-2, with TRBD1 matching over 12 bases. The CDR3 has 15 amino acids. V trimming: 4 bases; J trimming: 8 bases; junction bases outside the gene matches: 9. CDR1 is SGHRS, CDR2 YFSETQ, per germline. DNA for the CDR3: TGCGCCAGCAGCCCTGAGGGACAGGGGGCGCGAGGCTACACCTTC. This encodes CASSPEGQGARGYTF.

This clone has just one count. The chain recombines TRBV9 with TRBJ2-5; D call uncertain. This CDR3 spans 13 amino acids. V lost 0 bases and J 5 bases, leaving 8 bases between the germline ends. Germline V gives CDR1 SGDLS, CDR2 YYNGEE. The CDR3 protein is CASSVGPTETQYF. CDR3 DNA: TGTGCCAGCAGCGTAGGCCCCACTGAGACCCAGTACTTC. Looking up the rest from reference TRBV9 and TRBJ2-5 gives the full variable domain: DSGVTQTPKHLITATGQRVTLRCSPRSGDLSVYWYQQSLDQGLQFLIQYYNGEERAKGNILERFSAQQFPDLHSELNLSSLELGDSALYFCASSVGPTETQYFGPGTRLLVL.

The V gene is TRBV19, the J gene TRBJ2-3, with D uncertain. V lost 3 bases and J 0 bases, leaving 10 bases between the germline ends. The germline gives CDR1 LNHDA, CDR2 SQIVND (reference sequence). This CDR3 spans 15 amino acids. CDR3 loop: CASSIASLSTDTQYF. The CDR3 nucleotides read TGTGCCAGTAGTATTGCGTCTCTTAGCACAGATACGCAGTATTTT.

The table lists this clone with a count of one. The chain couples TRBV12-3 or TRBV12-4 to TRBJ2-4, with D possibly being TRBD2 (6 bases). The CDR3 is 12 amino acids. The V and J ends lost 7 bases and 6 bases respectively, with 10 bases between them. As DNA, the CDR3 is TGTGCCAGCACACTGGGGGGAAACATTCAGTACTTC. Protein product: CASTLGGNIQYF.

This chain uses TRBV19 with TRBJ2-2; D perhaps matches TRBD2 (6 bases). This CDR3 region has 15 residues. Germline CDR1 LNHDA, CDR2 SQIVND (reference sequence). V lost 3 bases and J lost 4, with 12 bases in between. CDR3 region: CASSIRGGGTGELFF. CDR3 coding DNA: TGTGCCAGTAGTATTCGGGGAGGTGGCACCGGGGAGCTGTTTTTT.

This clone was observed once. For the CDR3, the DNA is TGTGCCACCAGCTTTCGGACTAGAAGGCTAGATACGCAGTATTTT. Translated: CATSFRTRRLDTQYF. The V call is TRBV15, the J call TRBJ2-3; 7 bases match TRBD2. The CDR3 spans 15 residues. Germline-derived CDR1 and CDR2 are LNHNV and YYDKDF (reference sequence). V was pared by 5 bases and J by 5 bases, with 10 bases of the junction left unmatched.

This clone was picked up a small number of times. The CDR3 region has the DNA TGTGCCAGCAGCCCTTCGAACGGCTTTGCGGCGGGTACGCAGTATTTT. Its translation is CASSPSNGFAAGTQYF. This chain joins TRBV7-2 and TRBJ2-3; TRBD2 is a possible D gene (5 bases). CDR3 length: 16 amino acids. Looked up from germline, CDR1 is SGHTA and CDR2 is FQGNSA. V was pared by 5 bases and J by 8 bases, with 23 bases between.

The chain's CDR3 is CASSARDSMTDTQYF. The CDR3 region has the DNA TGTGCCAGCAGCGCCCGGGACAGTATGACAGATACGCAGTATTTT. The J gene is TRBJ2-3, the V gene TRBV9; 7 bases are a match to TRBD1. The CDR3 has 15 amino acids. From germline, CDR1 is SGDLS and CDR2 YYNGEE. Germline trimming cut 3 bases from V and 3 bases from J; bases unmatched to any gene: 7.

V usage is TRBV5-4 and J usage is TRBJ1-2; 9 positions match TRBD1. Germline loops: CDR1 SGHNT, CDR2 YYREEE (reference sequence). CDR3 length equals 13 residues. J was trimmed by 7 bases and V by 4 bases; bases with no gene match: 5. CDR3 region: CASSQGQGGGYTF. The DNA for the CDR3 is TGTGCCAGCAGCCAGGGACAGGGAGGTGGCTACACCTTC.

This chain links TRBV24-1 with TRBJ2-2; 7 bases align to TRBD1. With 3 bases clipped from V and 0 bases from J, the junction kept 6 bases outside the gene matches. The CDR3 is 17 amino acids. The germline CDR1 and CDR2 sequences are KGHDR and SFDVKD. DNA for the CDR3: TGTGCCACCAGTGATCCGGCCGGGACAGCGAACACCGGGGAGCTGTTTTTT. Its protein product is CATSDPAGTANTGELFF.

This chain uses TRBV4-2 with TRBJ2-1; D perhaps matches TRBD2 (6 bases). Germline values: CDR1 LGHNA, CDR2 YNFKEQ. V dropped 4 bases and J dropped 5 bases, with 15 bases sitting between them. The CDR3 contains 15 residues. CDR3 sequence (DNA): TGTGCCAGCAGCCGACCGGGGGTTCAAAACAATGAGCAGTTCTTC. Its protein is CASSRPGVQNNEQFF.

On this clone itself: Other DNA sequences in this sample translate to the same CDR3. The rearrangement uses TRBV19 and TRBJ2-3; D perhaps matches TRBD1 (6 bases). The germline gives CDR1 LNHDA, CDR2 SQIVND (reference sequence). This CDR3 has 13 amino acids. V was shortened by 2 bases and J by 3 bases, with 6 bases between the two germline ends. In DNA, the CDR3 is TGTGCCAGTAGTATAAGGGGGACAGATACGCAGTATTTT. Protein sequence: CASSIRGTDTQYF.

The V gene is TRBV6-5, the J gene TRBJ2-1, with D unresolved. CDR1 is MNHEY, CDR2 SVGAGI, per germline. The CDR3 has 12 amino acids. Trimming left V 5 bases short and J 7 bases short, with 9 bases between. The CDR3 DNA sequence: TGTGCCAGCAGTCGGGTGGAGAATGAGCAGTTCTTC. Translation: CASSRVENEQFF.

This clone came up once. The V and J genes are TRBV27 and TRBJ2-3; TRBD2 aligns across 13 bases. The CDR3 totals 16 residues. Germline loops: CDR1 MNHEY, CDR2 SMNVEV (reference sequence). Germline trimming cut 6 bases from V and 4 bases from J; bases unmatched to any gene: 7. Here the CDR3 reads CASRLAGGPLPDTQYF. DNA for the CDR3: TGTGCCAGCAGACTAGCGGGGGGGCCGCTGCCAGATACGCAGTATTTT.

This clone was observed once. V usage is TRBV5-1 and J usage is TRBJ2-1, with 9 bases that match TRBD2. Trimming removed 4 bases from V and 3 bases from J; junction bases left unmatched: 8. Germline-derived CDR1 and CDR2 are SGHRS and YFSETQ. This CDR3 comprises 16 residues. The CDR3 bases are TGCGCCAGCAGCCCCTCGGGACTAGCTAACTACAATGAGCAGTTCTTC. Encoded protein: CASSPSGLANYNEQFF.

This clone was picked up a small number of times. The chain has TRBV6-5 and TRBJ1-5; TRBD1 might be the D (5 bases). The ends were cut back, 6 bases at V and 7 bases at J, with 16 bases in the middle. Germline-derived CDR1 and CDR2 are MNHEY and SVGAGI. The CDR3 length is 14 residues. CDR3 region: CASSSQGFGQPQHF. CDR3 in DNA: TGTGCCAGCAGCAGTCAGGGCTTCGGGCAGCCCCAGCATTTT.

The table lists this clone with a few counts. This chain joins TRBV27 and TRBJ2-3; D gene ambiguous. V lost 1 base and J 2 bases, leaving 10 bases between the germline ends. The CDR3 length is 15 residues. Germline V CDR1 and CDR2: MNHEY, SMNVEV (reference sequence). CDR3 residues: CASSLFSRFTDTQYF. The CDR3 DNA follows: TGTGCCAGCAGTTTATTTTCCAGGTTCACAGATACGCAGTATTTT.

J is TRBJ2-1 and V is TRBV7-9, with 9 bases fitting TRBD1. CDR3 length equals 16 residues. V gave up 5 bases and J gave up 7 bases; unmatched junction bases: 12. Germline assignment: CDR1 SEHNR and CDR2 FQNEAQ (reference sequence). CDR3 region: CASSPLGGTGSNEQFF. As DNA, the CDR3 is TGTGCCAGCAGCCCTTTAGGGGGGACAGGGTCGAATGAGCAGTTCTTC.

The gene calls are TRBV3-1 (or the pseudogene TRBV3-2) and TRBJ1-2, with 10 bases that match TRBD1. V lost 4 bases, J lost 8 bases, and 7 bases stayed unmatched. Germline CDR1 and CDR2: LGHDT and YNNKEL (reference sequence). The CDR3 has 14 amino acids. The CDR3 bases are TGTGCCAGCAGCCCGACAGGGGGCGAAAAAGGCTACACCTTC. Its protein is CASSPTGGEKGYTF.

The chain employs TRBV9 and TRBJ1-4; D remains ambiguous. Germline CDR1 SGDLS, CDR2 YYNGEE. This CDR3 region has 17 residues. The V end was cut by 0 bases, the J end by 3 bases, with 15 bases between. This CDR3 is CASSVESSSFPNEKLFF. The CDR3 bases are TGTGCCAGCAGCGTAGAGAGTAGCTCGTTTCCTAATGAAAAACTGTTTTTT. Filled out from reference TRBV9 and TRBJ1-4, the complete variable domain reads DSGVTQTPKHLITATGQRVTLRCSPRSGDLSVYWYQQSLDQGLQFLIQYYNGEERAKGNILERFSAQQFPDLHSELNLSSLELGDSALYFCASSVESSSFPNEKLFFGSGTQLSVL.

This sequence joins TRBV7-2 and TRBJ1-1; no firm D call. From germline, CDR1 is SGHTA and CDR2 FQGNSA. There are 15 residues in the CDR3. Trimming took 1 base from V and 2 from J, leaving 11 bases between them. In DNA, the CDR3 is TGTGCCAGCAGCTTAGTACCGGGTCTAAACACTGAAGCTTTCTTT. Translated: CASSLVPGLNTEAFF. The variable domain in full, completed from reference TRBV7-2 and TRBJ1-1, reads GAGVSQSPSNKVTEKGKDVELRCDPISGHTALYWYRQSLGQGLEFLIYFQGNSAPDKSGLPSDRFSAERTGGSVSTLTIQRTQQEDSAVYLCASSLVPGLNTEAFFGQGTRLTVV.

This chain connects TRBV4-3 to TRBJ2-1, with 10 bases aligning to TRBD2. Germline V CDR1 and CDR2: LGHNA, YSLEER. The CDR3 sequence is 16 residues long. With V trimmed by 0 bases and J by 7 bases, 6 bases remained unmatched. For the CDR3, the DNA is TGCGCCAGCAGCCAAGATCGGGGACTAGCGACAAATGAGCAGTTCTTC. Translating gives CASSQDRGLATNEQFF.

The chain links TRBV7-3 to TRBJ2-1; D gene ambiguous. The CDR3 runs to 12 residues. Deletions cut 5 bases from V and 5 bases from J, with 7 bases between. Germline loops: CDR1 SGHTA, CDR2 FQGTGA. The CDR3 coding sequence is TGTGCCAGCAGCATAAGAGACAATGAGCAGTTCTTC. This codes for CASSIRDNEQFF.

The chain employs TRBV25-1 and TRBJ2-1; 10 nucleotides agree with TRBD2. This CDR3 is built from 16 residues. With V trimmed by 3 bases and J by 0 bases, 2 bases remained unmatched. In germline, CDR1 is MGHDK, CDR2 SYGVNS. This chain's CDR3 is CASSDQRGGSYNEQFF. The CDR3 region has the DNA TGTGCCAGCAGTGATCAGCGGGGGGGCTCCTACAATGAGCAGTTCTTC. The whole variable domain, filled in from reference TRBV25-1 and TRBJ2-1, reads EADIYQTPRYLVIGTGKKITLECSQTMGHDKMYWYQQDPGMELHLIHYSYGVNSTEKGDLSSESTVSRIRTEHFPLTLESARPSHTSQYLCASSDQRGGSYNEQFFGPGTRLTVL.

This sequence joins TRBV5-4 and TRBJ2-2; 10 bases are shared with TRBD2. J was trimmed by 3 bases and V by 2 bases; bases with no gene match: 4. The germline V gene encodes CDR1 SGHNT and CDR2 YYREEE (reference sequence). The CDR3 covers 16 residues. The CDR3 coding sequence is TGTGCCAGCAGCTTCCGGACTAGCGGATACACCGGGGAGCTGTTTTTT. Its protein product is CASSFRTSGYTGELFF.

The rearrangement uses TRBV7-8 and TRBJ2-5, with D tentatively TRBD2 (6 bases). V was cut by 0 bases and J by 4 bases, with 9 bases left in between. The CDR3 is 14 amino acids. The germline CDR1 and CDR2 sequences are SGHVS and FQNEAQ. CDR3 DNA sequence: TGTGCCAGCAGCTTAGCGGCGGGGCTAGAGACCCAGTACTTC. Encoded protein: CASSLAAGLETQYF.

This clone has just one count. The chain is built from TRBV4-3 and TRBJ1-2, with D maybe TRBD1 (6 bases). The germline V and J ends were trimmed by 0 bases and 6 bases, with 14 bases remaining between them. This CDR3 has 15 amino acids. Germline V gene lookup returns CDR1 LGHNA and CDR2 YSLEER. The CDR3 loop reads CASSQDMNRVDGYTF. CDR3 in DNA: TGCGCCAGCAGCCAAGATATGAACAGGGTCGATGGCTACACCTTC.

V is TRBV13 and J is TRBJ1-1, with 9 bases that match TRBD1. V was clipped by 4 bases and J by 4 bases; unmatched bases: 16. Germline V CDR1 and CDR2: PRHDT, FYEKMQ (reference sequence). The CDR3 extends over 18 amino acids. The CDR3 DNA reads TGTGCCAGCAGCTCACCTTCCGGGACAGGGTCTGGGGGCACTGAAGCTTTCTTT. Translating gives CASSSPSGTGSGGTEAFF.

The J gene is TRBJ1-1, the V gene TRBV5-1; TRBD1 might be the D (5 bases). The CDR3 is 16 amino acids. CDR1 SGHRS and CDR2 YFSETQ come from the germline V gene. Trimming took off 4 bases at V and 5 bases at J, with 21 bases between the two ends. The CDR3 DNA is TGCGCCAGCAGCACCCAAACTCGGGGGACGAGGACTGAAGCTTTCTTT. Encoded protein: CASSTQTRGTRTEAFF.